Below, one T cell receptor (beta chain) is given with its context. Its matching antigen is unknown. The data derive from a study of cytomegalovirus exposure and HLA in healthy donors. Study context: A prior study identified 90 million to 120 million unique TCR beta sequences from 180 million or so T cells.

The PCR used 60 Vbeta and 13 Jbeta primers. Clones were read by immunoSEQ multiplex PCR, and TCRdb kept only the in-frame ones, dropping some. The sample includes approximately 190,000 clones, roughly 74% of them seen just once. Study-wide findings and caveats: In a later analysis, TCR beta V- and J-gene trimming showed a link to a missense DCLRE1C variant. The authors later found most CMV-associated TCR beta chains appeared HLA-restricted.

The junction had 11 bases not matched to a gene; V was cut back by 10 bases and J by 6 bases. In germline, CDR1 is MGHRA, CDR2 YSYEKL. There are 13 residues in the CDR3. Sequenced input: PBMCs. The receptor was derived from a woman younger than 45 in good health and CMV-seronegative. The J gene is TRBJ1-2, the V gene TRBV4-1, with TRBD1 matching over 7 bases. This CDR3 is CATKGAVENGYTF. CDR3 nucleotides: TGCGCCACCAAGGGGGCCGTCGAGAATGGCTACACCTTC.